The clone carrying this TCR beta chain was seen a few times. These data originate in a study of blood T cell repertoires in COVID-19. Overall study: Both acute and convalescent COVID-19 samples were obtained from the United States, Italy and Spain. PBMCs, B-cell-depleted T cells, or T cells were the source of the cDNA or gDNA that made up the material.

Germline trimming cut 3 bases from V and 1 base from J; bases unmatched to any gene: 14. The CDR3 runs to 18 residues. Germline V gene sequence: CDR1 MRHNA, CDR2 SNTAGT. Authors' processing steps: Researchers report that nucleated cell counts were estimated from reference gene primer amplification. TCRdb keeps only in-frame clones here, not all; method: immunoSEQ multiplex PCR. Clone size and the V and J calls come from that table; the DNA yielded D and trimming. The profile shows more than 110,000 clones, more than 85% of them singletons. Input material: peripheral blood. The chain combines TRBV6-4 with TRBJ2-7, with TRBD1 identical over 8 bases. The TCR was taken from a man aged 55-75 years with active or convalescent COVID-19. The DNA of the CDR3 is TGTGCCAGCAGTGATTCGTGGGAAGGACAGGGAGAATCCTACGAGCAGTACTTC. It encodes CASSDSWEGQGESYEQYF.